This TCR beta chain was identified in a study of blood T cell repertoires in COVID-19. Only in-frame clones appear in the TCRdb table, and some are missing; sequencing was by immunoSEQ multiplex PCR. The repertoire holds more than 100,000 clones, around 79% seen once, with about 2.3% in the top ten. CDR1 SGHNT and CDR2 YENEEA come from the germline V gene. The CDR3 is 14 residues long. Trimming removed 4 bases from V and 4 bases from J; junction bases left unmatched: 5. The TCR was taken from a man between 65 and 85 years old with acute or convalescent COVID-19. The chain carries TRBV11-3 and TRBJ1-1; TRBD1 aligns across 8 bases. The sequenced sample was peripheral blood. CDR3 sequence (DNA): TGTGCCAGCAGCTCCTACAGGGGGATCACTGAAGCTTTCTTT. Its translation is CASSSYRGITEAFF. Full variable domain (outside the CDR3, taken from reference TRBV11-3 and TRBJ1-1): EAGVVQSPRYKIIEKKQPVAFWCNPISGHNTLYWYLQNLGQGPELLIRYENEEAVDDSQLPKDRFSAERLKGVDSTLKIQPAELGDSAVYLCASSSYRGITEAFFGQGTRLTVV.